One sample yielded the 29 T cell receptor beta chains listed below, sequenced in a study of T cells after yellow fever vaccination. TCRdb called the 5' RACE reads again in MiXCR, with one record for every CDR3 protein. The sample records more than 25,000 distinct CDR3 sequences, 5% to 6% being singletons. This sample comprised PBMCs, either bulk or a sorted T-cell subset (CD4+, CD8+, memory, or dextramer-sorted; not recorded which), obtained 15 days after the yellow fever booster vaccination. These receptors were taken from a man aged 30 to 39 who received the YFV17D yellow fever vaccine.

This clonotype has a count of ten or more. The J gene is TRBJ1-1, the V gene TRBV28, with a possible D match to TRBD1 (5 bases). Deletions cut 8 bases from V and 1 base from J, with 11 bases between. There are 13 residues in the CDR3. Germline V gene lookup returns CDR1 MDHEN and CDR2 SYDVKM. The CDR3: CASGTRGNTEAFF. The CDR3 nucleotides read TGTGCCAGCGGGACTAGAGGGAACACTGAAGCTTTCTTT.

This clonotype is medium-sized (0.01 to 0.1%) within its sample. The J gene is TRBJ2-1, the V gene TRBV25-1; TRBD2 aligns across 10 bases. V shed 3 bases, J shed 12 bases, and the junction held 5 bases outside the gene matches. The germline V gene encodes CDR1 MGHDK and CDR2 SYGVNS. This CDR3 comprises 13 residues. The CDR3 DNA reads TGTGCCAGCAGTGATACTAGCGGGATCGGGCAGTTCTTC. It yields the protein CASSDTSGIGQFF.

The sample holds many counts of this clonotype. The chain uses TRBV15 and TRBJ2-5, with D tentatively TRBD2 (5 bases). The CDR3 spans 15 residues. Trimming pared 1 base from V and 5 bases from J, leaving 14 bases between. The germline gives CDR1 LNHNV, CDR2 YYDKDF (reference sequence). In nucleotides, the CDR3 is TGTGCCACCAGCAGAGTCCTAGCTGAGTGGGAGACCCAGTACTTC. Amino acid sequence: CATSRVLAEWETQYF.

The chain couples TRBV4-2 to TRBJ2-7, with no clear D. Germline V gives CDR1 LGHNA, CDR2 YNFKEQ. V was trimmed by 4 bases and J by 3 bases, leaving 10 bases between them. The CDR3 length is 13 residues. CDR3 coding DNA: TGTGCCAGCAGCCTCGGAGTTCTCTACGAGCAGTACTTC. It encodes CASSLGVLYEQYF.

This clonotype was observed at least ten times. This chain connects TRBV5-4 to TRBJ2-2; D is ambiguous. The CDR3 sequence is 16 residues long. The V end lost 4 bases, the J end lost 4 bases, and 17 bases lay between the germline ends. Germline values: CDR1 SGHNT, CDR2 YYREEE (reference sequence). CDR3: CASSRPSSGGTGELFF. The CDR3 DNA reads as TGTGCCAGCAGCCGGCCAAGTAGTGGCGGCACCGGGGAGCTGTTTTTT.

This clonotype was counted ten times or more. The chain has TRBV12-3 or TRBV12-4 and TRBJ2-7; 7 bases are a match to TRBD2. Trimming took 7 bases from V and 7 from J; bases not matched to a gene: 10. The CDR3 is 13 amino acids. This chain's CDR3 is CASTRTSLGEQYF. The CDR3 DNA reads as TGTGCCAGCACCCGGACTAGTCTGGGGGAGCAGTACTTC.

This clonotype was seen ten or more times. The rearrangement joins TRBV4-3 to TRBJ2-1; D is unclear. The CDR3 is 16 residues long. With 0 bases removed from V and 6 bases from J, the gap between germline ends came to 15 bases. The germline V gene encodes CDR1 LGHNA and CDR2 YSLEER. The CDR3 here is CASSQDGPVTSNEQFF. The DNA for the CDR3 is TGCGCCAGCAGCCAAGACGGCCCGGTTACCTCCAATGAGCAGTTCTTC.

This clonotype was detected many times. The chain is built from TRBV7-2 and TRBJ2-1, with 10 bases aligning to TRBD1. Germline V gene lookup returns CDR1 SGHTA and CDR2 FQGNSA. CDR3 length: 14 amino acids. The V and J ends lost 4 bases and 6 bases, in that order; junction bases with no gene match: 3. The CDR3 reads CASSSRQGANEQFF. The CDR3 DNA reads as TGTGCCAGCAGCTCGAGACAGGGGGCCAATGAGCAGTTCTTC.

As regards this clonotype: A much larger clone lies one base from this, so it may be a read error. The J gene is TRBJ2-2, the V gene TRBV6-2 or TRBV6-3; D is uncertain. Germline assignment: CDR1 MNHEY and CDR2 SVGEGT. V lost 2 bases and J lost 5, with 9 bases in between. The length of the CDR3 is 14 residues. The CDR3 sequence is CASSYGRKTGELFF. CDR3 bases: TGTGCCAGCAGTTACGGCAGGAAAACCGGGGAGCTGTTTTTT.

On this clonotype itself: A clone one base away is much larger, so this may be a read error. This chain joins TRBV30 and TRBJ2-1, with 9 bases that match TRBD2. The germline V gene encodes CDR1 GTSNPN and CDR2 SVGIG (reference sequence). CDR3 size: 15 residues. This CDR3 reads CAWTELGGRAGEHFF. In DNA form, the CDR3 reads TGTGCCTGGACGGAGCTCGGCGGGAGGGCTGGTGAGCACTTCTTC.

This clonotype was observed at least ten times. V gene TRBV20-1 combines with J gene TRBJ2-7; 9 nucleotides line up with TRBD2. Losses at the gene ends were 4 bases for V and 0 bases for J; bases not matched to a gene: 10. The CDR3 extends over 16 amino acids. Germline assignment: CDR1 DFQATT and CDR2 SNEGSKA (reference sequence). CDR3 DNA sequence: TGCAGTGCTAAGCCCCTGAGACTAGCGGCCTCCTACGAGCAGTACTTC. The encoded protein is CSAKPLRLAASYEQYF.

Details on this clonotype: Being one base from a much bigger clone, this may be a read error. The V call is TRBV7-2, the J call TRBJ2-1; 9 nucleotides align to TRBD1. The V gene's germline CDR1 is SGHTA and CDR2 FQGNSA. The CDR3 contains 16 residues. CDR3 nucleotide sequence: TGTGCCGGCAGCAGTCCGGACAGGGGTCCCTACAATGAGCAGTTCTTC. This codes for CAGSSPDRGPYNEQFF. The whole variable domain, remainder taken from reference TRBV7-2 and TRBJ2-1, is GAGVSQSPSNKVTEKGKDVELRCDPISGHTALYWYRQSLGQGLEFLIYFQGNSAPDKSGLPSDRFSAERTGGSVSTLTIQRTQQEDSAVYLCAGSSPDRGPYNEQFFGPGTRLTVL.

At least ten counts were recorded for this clonotype. The rearrangement links TRBV10-3 to TRBJ2-7; 7 bases match TRBD1. CDR1 ENHRY and CDR2 SYGVKD come from the germline V gene. V was pared by 5 bases and J by 3 bases, with 10 bases of the junction left unmatched. The CDR3 is 15 amino acids. CDR3 bases: TGTGCCATCAGTCCTAGACAGGGTGGCCGCTACGAGCAGTACTTC. Amino acids: CAISPRQGGRYEQYF.

The genes are TRBV20-1 and TRBJ2-7; TRBD1 aligns across 9 bases. V shed 6 bases, J shed 6 bases, and the junction held 18 bases outside the gene matches. The CDR3 has 16 residues. Germline V gene lookup returns CDR1 DFQATT and CDR2 SNEGSKA (reference sequence). CDR3 sequence reads: CSAPNTQGTGRREQYF. CDR3 DNA: TGCAGTGCCCCAAACACTCAAGGGACAGGGCGCCGCGAGCAGTACTTC.

This clonotype was seen at least ten times. The conserved phenylalanine or tryptophan normally closing the CDR3 is absent here, so this likely arose from a read error. J is TRBJ1-1 and V is TRBV20-1; D may be TRBD1 (6 bases). The CDR3 sequence is 13 residues long. Germline V gives CDR1 DFQATT, CDR2 SNEGSKA (reference sequence). Trimming left V 3 bases short and J 5 bases short, with 13 bases between. The CDR3 region is CSASLGGTTEAFH. The CDR3 DNA reads as TGCAGTGCTAGTCTAGGGGGGACGACTGAAGCTTTCCAT.

This clonotype showed up just a few times. The chain couples TRBV7-9 to TRBJ2-7; 7 bases are a match to TRBD2. This CDR3 is 15 amino acids long. Trimming cost V 5 bases and J 3 bases; bases outside gene matches: 10. Germline assignment: CDR1 SEHNR and CDR2 FQNEAQ (reference sequence). The CDR3 coding sequence is TGTGCCAGCAGCCCCCGGGGGGAGGGCTACTACGAGCAGTACTTC. Its translation: CASSPRGEGYYEQYF.

This clonotype was detected many times. V gene TRBV19 combines with J gene TRBJ2-1; tentatively, D is TRBD2 (5 bases). Deletions cut 6 bases from V and 6 bases from J, with 18 bases between. The CDR3 spans 15 residues. The germline V gene encodes CDR1 LNHDA and CDR2 SQIVND (reference sequence). CDR3 sequence reads: CASRKDGGSTNEQFF. CDR3 coding DNA: TGTGCCAGTAGAAAAGACGGAGGCAGCACCAATGAGCAGTTCTTC.

This clonotype was picked up many times. The rearrangement joins TRBV7-6 to TRBJ2-2; 7 bases agree with TRBD2. The CDR3 length is 16 residues. After removal of 5 bases from V and 1 base from J, the junction contained 7 bases not matched to a gene. Germline V gene lookup returns CDR1 SGHVS and CDR2 FNYEAQ. CDR3 loop: CASSPLTGGNTGELFF. The DNA of the CDR3 is TGTGCCAGCAGCCCCCTAACGGGAGGGAACACCGGGGAGCTGTTTTTT.

This clonotype occurred many times. The chain uses TRBV7-2 and TRBJ2-7; 11 bases are shared with TRBD2. Germline V gene lookup returns CDR1 SGHTA and CDR2 FQGNSA. V shed 7 bases and J 0 bases; nucleotides not matched to a gene: 11. The CDR3 loop spans 17 amino acids. The CDR3 DNA sequence: TGTGCCAGCACTCCCGCTGGACTAGCGGGTCGCTCCTACGAGCAGTACTTC. Amino acids: CASTPAGLAGRSYEQYF.

The table lists this clonotype with many counts. This chain connects TRBV5-1 to TRBJ2-1; 9 positions match TRBD2. This CDR3 has 16 residues. Germline CDR1 is SGHRS and CDR2 is YFSETQ. The V and J ends lost 5 bases and 0 bases, in that order; junction bases with no gene match: 6. The CDR3, as DNA: TGCGCCAGCAGGCCGACTAGCGGTAGCTCCTACAATGAGCAGTTCTTC. Its protein product is CASRPTSGSSYNEQFF. Based on the CDR3 plus reference TRBV5-1 and TRBJ2-1, the full variable domain is KAGVTQTPRYLIKTRGQQVTLSCSPISGHRSVSWYQQTPGQGLQFLFEYFSETQRNKGNFPGRFSGRQFSNSRSEMNVSTLELGDSALYLCASRPTSGSSYNEQFFGPGTRLTVL.

This clonotype has at least ten counts. This chain connects TRBV7-2 to TRBJ2-4, with TRBD1 matching over 7 bases. The V segment lost 5 bases and the J segment 6 bases; nucleotides outside the gene matches: 4. Per the germline V gene, CDR1 is SGHTA and CDR2 is FQGNSA. The CDR3 has 13 amino acids. In DNA form, the CDR3 reads TGTGCCAGCAGCATCTACAGGGGAAACATTCAGTACTTC. This gives the protein CASSIYRGNIQYF.

In its sample, this clonotype was seen many times. This chain uses TRBV7-2 with TRBJ1-1; tentative D call: TRBD1 (5 bases). V was shortened by 5 bases and J by 7 bases, with 14 bases between the two germline ends. The germline V gene encodes CDR1 SGHTA and CDR2 FQGNSA. The CDR3 has 13 residues. The CDR3 sequence: CASSPRGDREAFF. DNA of the CDR3: TGTGCCAGCAGCCCCCGGGGGGACCGTGAAGCTTTCTTT.

This clonotype was counted at least ten times. The rearrangement uses TRBV7-3 and TRBJ2-5, with 8 bases aligning to TRBD2. Germline CDR1 is SGHTA and CDR2 is FQGTGA. Trimming at V came to 5 bases and at J to 4 bases, leaving 12 bases not matched to a gene. The CDR3 is made up of 16 amino acids. The CDR3 protein is CASSPRGSGITETQYF. The CDR3, as DNA: TGTGCCAGCAGCCCTCGAGGTAGCGGGATTACAGAGACCCAGTACTTC.

In this sample, this clonotype turned up many times. The chain recombines TRBV20-1 with TRBJ2-7, with D perhaps assigned TRBD1 or TRBD2 (5 bases each). V dropped 6 bases and J dropped 4 bases, with 19 bases sitting between them. In germline, CDR1 is DFQATT, CDR2 SNEGSKA (reference sequence). The CDR3 sequence is 14 residues long. The CDR3 here is CSAGQGRPPYEQYF. The CDR3 DNA follows: TGCAGTGCCGGCCAGGGACGCCCTCCTTACGAGCAGTACTTC.

In this sample, this clonotype turned up many times. The gene calls are TRBV12-3 or TRBV12-4 and TRBJ2-1, with 12 positions matching TRBD2. The CDR3 totals 16 residues. With V trimmed by 7 bases and J by 10 bases, 14 bases remained unmatched. The CDR3 nucleotides are TGTGCCAGCACCCTGACTAGCGGGAGCCCCGGGCCCGAGCAGTTCTTC. This gives the protein CASTLTSGSPGPEQFF.

V and J are TRBV28 and TRBJ2-3; unclear D gene. With 7 bases removed from V and 6 bases from J, the gap between germline ends came to 14 bases. Germline CDR1 is MDHEN and CDR2 is SYDVKM. CDR3 length: 13 residues. The CDR3 is CASTLLSRDTQYF. The CDR3 region has the DNA TGTGCCAGCACTCTCCTCTCAAGGGATACGCAGTATTTT.

The V call is TRBV20-1, the J call TRBJ2-6; perhaps TRBD2 as D (7 bases). The germline CDR1 and CDR2 sequences are DFQATT and SNEGSKA (reference sequence). The germline V and J ends were trimmed by 2 bases and 2 bases, with 10 bases remaining between them. This CDR3 has 15 residues. The CDR3 DNA follows: TGCAGTGCTAGAAGGGGGGGCACTGGGGCCAACGTCCTGACTTTC. It is translated as CSARRGGTGANVLTF.

This clonotype was detected many times. The rearrangement links TRBV20-1 to TRBJ2-2, with 8 bases fitting TRBD1. Trimming removed 2 bases from V and 4 bases from J; junction bases left unmatched: 12. The CDR3 contains 17 residues. Germline V gene sequence: CDR1 DFQATT, CDR2 SNEGSKA (reference sequence). The CDR3 nucleotides read TGCAGTGCTAGATCAGGGGGCGCAGGCTCTCCCACCGGGGAGCTGTTTTTT. Protein: CSARSGGAGSPTGELFF.

The sample holds many counts of this clonotype. The chain has TRBV12-3 or TRBV12-4 and TRBJ1-2; maybe TRBD1 (5 bases). The CDR3 is 18 amino acids. Trimming removed 3 bases from V and 3 bases from J, with 23 bases in between. This CDR3 reads CASSLIGSRGWGDYGYTF. CDR3 coding DNA: TGTGCCAGCAGTTTGATTGGATCGCGGGGGTGGGGAGACTATGGCTACACCTTC.